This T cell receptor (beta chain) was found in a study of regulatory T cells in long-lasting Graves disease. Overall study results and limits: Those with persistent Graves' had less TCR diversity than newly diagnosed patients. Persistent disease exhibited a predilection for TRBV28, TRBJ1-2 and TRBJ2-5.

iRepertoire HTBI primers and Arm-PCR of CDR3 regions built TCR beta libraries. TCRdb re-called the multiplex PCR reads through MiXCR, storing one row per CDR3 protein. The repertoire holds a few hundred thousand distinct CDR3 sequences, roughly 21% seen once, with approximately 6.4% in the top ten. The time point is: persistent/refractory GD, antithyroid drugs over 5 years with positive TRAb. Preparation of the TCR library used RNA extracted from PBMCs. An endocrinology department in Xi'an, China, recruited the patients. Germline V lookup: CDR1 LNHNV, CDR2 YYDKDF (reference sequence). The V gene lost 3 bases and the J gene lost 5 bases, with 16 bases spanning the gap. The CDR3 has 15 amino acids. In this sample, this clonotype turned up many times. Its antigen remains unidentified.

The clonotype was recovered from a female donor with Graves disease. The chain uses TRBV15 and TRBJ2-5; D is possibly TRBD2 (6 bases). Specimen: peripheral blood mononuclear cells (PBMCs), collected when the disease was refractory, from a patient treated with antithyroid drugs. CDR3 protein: CATSRGGRSMETQYF. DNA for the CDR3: TGTGCCACCAGCAGGGGGGGTCGGAGTATGGAGACCCAGTACTTC. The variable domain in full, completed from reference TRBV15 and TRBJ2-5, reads DAMVIQNPRYQVTQFGKPVTLSCSQTLNHNVMYWYQQKSSQAPKLLFHYYDKDFNNEADTPDNFQSRRPNTSFCFLDIRSPGLGDTAMYLCATSRGGRSMETQYFGPGTRLLVL.